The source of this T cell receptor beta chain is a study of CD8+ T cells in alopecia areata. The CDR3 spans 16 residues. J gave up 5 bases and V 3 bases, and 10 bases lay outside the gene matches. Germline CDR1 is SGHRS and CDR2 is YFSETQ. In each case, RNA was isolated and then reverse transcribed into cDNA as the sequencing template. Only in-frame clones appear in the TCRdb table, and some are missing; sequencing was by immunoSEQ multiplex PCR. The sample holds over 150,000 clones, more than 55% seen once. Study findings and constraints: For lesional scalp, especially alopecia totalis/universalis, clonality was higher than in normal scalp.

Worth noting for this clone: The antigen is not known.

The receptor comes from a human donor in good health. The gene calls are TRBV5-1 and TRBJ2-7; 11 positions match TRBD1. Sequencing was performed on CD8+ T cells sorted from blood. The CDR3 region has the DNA TGCGCCAGCAGCTGGACAGGGGGCCGTTTGTCAAACGAGCAGTACTTC. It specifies CASSWTGGRLSNEQYF.